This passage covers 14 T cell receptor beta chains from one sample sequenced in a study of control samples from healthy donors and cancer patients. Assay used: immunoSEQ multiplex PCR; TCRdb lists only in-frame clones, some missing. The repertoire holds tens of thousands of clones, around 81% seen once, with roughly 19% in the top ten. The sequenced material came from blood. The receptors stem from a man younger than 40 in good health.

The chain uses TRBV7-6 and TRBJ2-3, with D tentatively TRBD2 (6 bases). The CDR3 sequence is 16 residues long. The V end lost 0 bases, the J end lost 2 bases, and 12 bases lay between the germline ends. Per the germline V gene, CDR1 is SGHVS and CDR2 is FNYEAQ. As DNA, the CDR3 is TGTGCCAGCAGCTTAGCGATGGGACTGCTCACAGATACGCAGTATTTT. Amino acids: CASSLAMGLLTDTQYF.

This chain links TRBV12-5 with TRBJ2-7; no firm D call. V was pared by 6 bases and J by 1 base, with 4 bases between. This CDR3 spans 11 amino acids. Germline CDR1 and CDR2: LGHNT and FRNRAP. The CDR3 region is CASGSSYEQYF. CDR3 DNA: TGTGCTAGTGGATCGTCCTACGAGCAGTACTTC.

DNA for the CDR3: TGTGCCAGCAGCTGGACTGCCGGGACGGCCACAGATACGCAGTATTTT. It specifies CASSWTAGTATDTQYF. The chain combines TRBV7-2 with TRBJ2-3; D might be TRBD1 or TRBD2, each matching 5 bases. V shed 4 bases and J shed 2 bases, with 16 bases lying between them. The V gene's germline CDR1 is SGHTA and CDR2 FQGNSA. This CDR3 has 16 residues.

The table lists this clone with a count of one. CDR3 region: CASSQGVAWQGAIGYTF. Here the CDR3 DNA reads TGTGCCAGCAGCCAAGGGGTCGCCTGGCAGGGGGCGATAGGCTACACCTTC. The chain is built from TRBV3-1 (or the pseudogene TRBV3-2) and TRBJ1-2, with 8 bases matching TRBD1. Germline-derived CDR1 and CDR2 are LGHDT and YNNKEL (reference sequence). This CDR3 has 17 residues. V was pared by 1 base and J by 8 bases, with 15 bases of the junction left unmatched.

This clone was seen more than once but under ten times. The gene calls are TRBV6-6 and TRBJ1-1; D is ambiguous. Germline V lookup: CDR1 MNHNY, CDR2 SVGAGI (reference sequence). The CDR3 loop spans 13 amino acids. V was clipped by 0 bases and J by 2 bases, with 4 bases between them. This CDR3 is CASSYSSNTEAFF. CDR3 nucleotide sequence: TGTGCCAGCAGTTACTCGTCAAACACTGAAGCTTTCTTT.

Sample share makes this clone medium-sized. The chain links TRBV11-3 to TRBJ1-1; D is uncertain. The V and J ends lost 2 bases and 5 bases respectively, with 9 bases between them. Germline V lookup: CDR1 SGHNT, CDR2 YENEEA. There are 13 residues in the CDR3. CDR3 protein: CASSLSGGTEAFF. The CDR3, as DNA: TGTGCCAGCAGCTTATCGGGCGGGACTGAAGCTTTCTTT.

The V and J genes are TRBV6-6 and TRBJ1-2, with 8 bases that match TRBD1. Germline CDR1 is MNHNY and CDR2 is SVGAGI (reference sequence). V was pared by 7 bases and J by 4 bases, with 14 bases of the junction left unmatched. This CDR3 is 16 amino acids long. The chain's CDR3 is CASILRTGSIGYGYTF. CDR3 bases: TGTGCCAGCATCCTTAGGACAGGGTCGATTGGCTATGGCTACACCTTC.

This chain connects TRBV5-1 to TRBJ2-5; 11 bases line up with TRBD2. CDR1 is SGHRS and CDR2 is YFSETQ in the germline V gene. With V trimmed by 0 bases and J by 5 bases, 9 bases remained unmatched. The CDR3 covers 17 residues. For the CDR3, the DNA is TGCGCCAGCAGCTTGGCCCCTAGCGGGGGGAATCTGGAGACCCAGTACTTC. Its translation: CASSLAPSGGNLETQYF. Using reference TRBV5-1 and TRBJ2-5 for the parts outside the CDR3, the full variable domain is KAGVTQTPRYLIKTRGQQVTLSCSPISGHRSVSWYQQTPGQGLQFLFEYFSETQRNKGNFPGRFSGRQFSNSRSEMNVSTLELGDSALYLCASSLAPSGGNLETQYFGPGTRLLVL.

The CDR3 bases are TGTGCCAGCAGTTTTCGGCAAAACTACGAGCAGTACTTC. Amino acid sequence: CASSFRQNYEQYF. The chain has TRBV12-3 or TRBV12-4 and TRBJ2-7; D remains unclear. The CDR3 is made up of 13 amino acids. V lost 3 bases and J lost 3, with 9 bases in between.

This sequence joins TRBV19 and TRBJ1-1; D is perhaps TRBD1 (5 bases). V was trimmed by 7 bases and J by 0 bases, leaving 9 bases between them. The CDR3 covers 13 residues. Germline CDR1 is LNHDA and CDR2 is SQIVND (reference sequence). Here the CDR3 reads CASNTGMNTEAFF. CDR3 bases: TGTGCCAGTAATACAGGAATGAACACTGAAGCTTTCTTT.

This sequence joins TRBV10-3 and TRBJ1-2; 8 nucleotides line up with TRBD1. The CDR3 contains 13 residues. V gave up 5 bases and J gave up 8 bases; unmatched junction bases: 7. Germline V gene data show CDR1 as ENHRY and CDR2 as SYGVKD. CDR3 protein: CAISPRQGTGYTF. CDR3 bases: TGTGCCATCAGTCCACGACAGGGGACCGGCTACACCTTC.

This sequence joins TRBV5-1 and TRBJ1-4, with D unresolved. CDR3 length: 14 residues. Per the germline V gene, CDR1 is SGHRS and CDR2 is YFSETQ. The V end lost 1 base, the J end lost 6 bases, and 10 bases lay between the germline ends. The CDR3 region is CASSLLGSDEKLFF. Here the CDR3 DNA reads TGCGCCAGCAGCTTGTTAGGTTCGGATGAAAAACTGTTTTTT.

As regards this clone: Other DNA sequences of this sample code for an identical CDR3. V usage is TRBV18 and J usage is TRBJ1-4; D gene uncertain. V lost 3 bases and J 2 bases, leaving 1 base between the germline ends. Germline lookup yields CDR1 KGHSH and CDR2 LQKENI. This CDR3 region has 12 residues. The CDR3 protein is CASSPTNEKLFF. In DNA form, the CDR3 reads TGTGCCAGCTCACCTACTAATGAAAAACTGTTTTTT.

The CDR3 region has the DNA TGTGCCATCAGTGTGGGGGGGACGAACACTGAAGCTTTCTTT. This sequence encodes CAISVGGTNTEAFF. J is TRBJ1-1 and V is TRBV10-3, with a tentative D call TRBD1 (5 bases). CDR1 and CDR2 from the germline V gene are ENHRY and SYGVKD. Trimming cost V 4 bases and J 1 base, with 10 bases left between them. This CDR3 contains 14 residues.